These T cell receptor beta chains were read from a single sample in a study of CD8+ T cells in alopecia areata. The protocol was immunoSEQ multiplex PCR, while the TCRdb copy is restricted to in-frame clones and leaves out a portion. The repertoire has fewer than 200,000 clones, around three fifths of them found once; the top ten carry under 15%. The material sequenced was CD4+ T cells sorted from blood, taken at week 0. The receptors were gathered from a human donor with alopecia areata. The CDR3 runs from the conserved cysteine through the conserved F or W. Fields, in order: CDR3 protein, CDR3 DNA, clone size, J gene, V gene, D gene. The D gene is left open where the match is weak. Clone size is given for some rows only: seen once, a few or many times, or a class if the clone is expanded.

CDR3aa: CSVGRGGTRRETQYF
CDR3nt: TGCAGCGTAGGAAGGGGAGGGACACGCCGGGAGACCCAGTACTTC
abundance: .
j_gene: TRBJ2-5
v_gene: TRBV29-1
d_gene: .

CDR3aa: CASKRLGTGELFF
CDR3nt: TGCGCCAGCAAGAGACTCGGCACCGGGGAGCTGTTTTTT
abundance: .
j_gene: TRBJ2-2
v_gene: TRBV5-1
d_gene: .

CDR3aa: CASSPGQGASSGELFF
CDR3nt: TGTGCCAGCTCACCGGGACAGGGCGCATCGTCCGGGGAGCTGTTTTTT
abundance: few
j_gene: TRBJ2-2
v_gene: TRBV18
d_gene: TRBD1

CDR3aa: CASSLARDTEAFF
CDR3nt: TGCGCCAGCAGCTTGGCCAGAGACACTGAAGCTTTCTTT
abundance: once
j_gene: TRBJ1-1
v_gene: TRBV5-1
d_gene: .

CDR3aa: CASSTRLAWSSGELFF
CDR3nt: TGTGCCAGCAGCACCCGACTAGCGTGGTCGTCCGGGGAGCTGTTTTTT
abundance: .
j_gene: TRBJ2-2
v_gene: TRBV9
d_gene: TRBD2

CDR3aa: CASGQTRVFDTQYF
CDR3nt: TGTGCCAGCGGCCAAACTAGGGTCTTCGATACGCAGTATTTT
abundance: once
j_gene: TRBJ2-3
v_gene: TRBV7-9
d_gene: .

CDR3aa: CASSQVVTGIMANGYTF
CDR3nt: TGTGCCAGCAGCCAAGTGGTAACTGGGATTATGGCGAATGGCTACACCTTC
abundance: few
j_gene: TRBJ1-2
v_gene: TRBV14
d_gene: .

CDR3aa: CASSDDGSGLWQGRPDYYGYTF
CDR3nt: TGTGCCAGCAGTGATGACGGTTCGGGTCTTTGGCAGGGACGGCCTGATTACTATGGCTACACCTTC
abundance: .
j_gene: TRBJ1-2
v_gene: TRBV2
d_gene: .

CDR3aa: CASSISTDTQYF
CDR3nt: TGTGCCAGTAGTATCTCCACAGATACGCAGTATTTT
abundance: once
j_gene: TRBJ2-3
v_gene: TRBV19
d_gene: .

CDR3aa: CAWQPIGQGGLNSPLHF
CDR3nt: TGTGCCTGGCAACCGATCGGTCAGGGGGGCCTTAATTCACCCCTCCACTTT
abundance: .
j_gene: TRBJ1-6
v_gene: TRBV30
d_gene: TRBD1

CDR3aa: CAWSAGGPNSPLHF
CDR3nt: TGTGCCTGGAGTGCTGGGGGCCCCAATTCACCCCTCCACTTT
abundance: once
j_gene: TRBJ1-6
v_gene: TRBV30
d_gene: .

CDR3aa: CSVERDRGNYGYTF
CDR3nt: TGCAGCGTTGAAAGGGACAGGGGCAACTATGGCTACACCTTC
abundance: few
j_gene: TRBJ1-2
v_gene: TRBV29-1
d_gene: TRBD1

CDR3aa: CAWSRGLQETQYF
CDR3nt: TGTGCCTGGAGTCGGGGACTTCAAGAGACCCAGTACTTC
abundance: .
j_gene: TRBJ2-5
v_gene: TRBV30
d_gene: .

CDR3aa: CASSPGQGTSGANVLTF
CDR3nt: TGTGCCAGCAGCCCCGGGCAGGGGACCTCTGGGGCCAACGTCCTGACTTTC
abundance: once
j_gene: TRBJ2-6
v_gene: TRBV7-2
d_gene: .

CDR3aa: CASSLAGETQYF
CDR3nt: TGTGCCAGCAGCTTAGCCGGGGAGACCCAGTACTTC
abundance: .
j_gene: TRBJ2-5
v_gene: TRBV7-2
d_gene: .

CDR3aa: CSVWDPRTETYEQYF
CDR3nt: TGCAGCGTTTGGGACCCCAGGACAGAAACCTACGAGCAGTACTTC
abundance: few
j_gene: TRBJ2-7
v_gene: TRBV29-1
d_gene: .

CDR3aa: CASSDTSGAGTGELFF
CDR3nt: TGTGCCAGCTCAGACACTAGCGGGGCCGGCACCGGGGAGCTGTTTTTT
abundance: .
j_gene: TRBJ2-2
v_gene: TRBV18
d_gene: TRBD2

CDR3aa: CASSPGERVGYTF
CDR3nt: TGCGCCAGCAGCCCCGGGGAACGCGTTGGCTACACCTTC
abundance: .
j_gene: TRBJ1-2
v_gene: TRBV5-1
d_gene: .

CDR3aa: CASTTLRTEPQHF
CDR3nt: TGTGCCAGCACTACTCTCCGTACGGAGCCCCAGCATTTT
abundance: .
j_gene: TRBJ1-5
v_gene: TRBV2
d_gene: .

CDR3aa: CSVEMGETQYF
CDR3nt: TGCAGCGTTGAAATGGGGGAGACCCAGTACTTC
abundance: .
j_gene: TRBJ2-5
v_gene: TRBV29-1
d_gene: .

CDR3aa: CASSLIPSGGSGNEQFF
CDR3nt: TGTGCCAGCAGCTTAATCCCCAGCGGGGGCTCGGGCAATGAGCAGTTCTTC
abundance: .
j_gene: TRBJ2-1
v_gene: TRBV7-3
d_gene: TRBD2

CDR3aa: CASSATNNQPQHF
CDR3nt: TGTGCCAGCAGCGCGACAAACAATCAGCCCCAGCATTTT
abundance: once
j_gene: TRBJ1-5
v_gene: TRBV9
d_gene: .

CDR3aa: CASSPKNEQYF
CDR3nt: TGTGCCAGCAGCCCCAAGAACGAGCAGTACTTC
abundance: once
j_gene: TRBJ2-7
v_gene: TRBV7-2
d_gene: .

CDR3aa: CASSRAGSPYGYTF
CDR3nt: TGTGCCAGCAGTCGGGCAGGGAGTCCATATGGCTACACCTTC
abundance: few
j_gene: TRBJ1-2
v_gene: TRBV19
d_gene: .

CDR3aa: CAISWDYNEQFF
CDR3nt: TGTGCCATCAGCTGGGACTATAATGAGCAGTTCTTC
abundance: .
j_gene: TRBJ2-1
v_gene: TRBV10-3
d_gene: TRBD2

CDR3aa: CASTHRDRDYGYTF
CDR3nt: TGTGCCAGCACCCACCGGGACAGAGACTATGGCTACACCTTC
abundance: few
j_gene: TRBJ1-2
v_gene: TRBV27
d_gene: TRBD1

CDR3aa: CSATDNEQFF
CDR3nt: TGCAGTGCCACTGACAATGAGCAGTTCTTC
abundance: .
j_gene: TRBJ2-1
v_gene: TRBV20-1
d_gene: .

CDR3aa: CASSHSTDRDNSPLHF
CDR3nt: TGCGCCAGCAGCCACTCGACGGACAGGGATAATTCACCCCTCCACTTT
abundance: few
j_gene: TRBJ1-6
v_gene: TRBV4-1
d_gene: TRBD1

CDR3aa: CASTQRIKSYEQYF
CDR3nt: TGCGCCAGCACACAGAGAATTAAATCCTACGAGCAGTACTTC
abundance: once
j_gene: TRBJ2-7
v_gene: TRBV23-1
d_gene: .

CDR3aa: CASSLGSTGNSPLHF
CDR3nt: TGCGCCAGCAGCTTGGGCTCGACAGGGAATTCACCCCTCCACTTT
abundance: once
j_gene: TRBJ1-6
v_gene: TRBV5-1
d_gene: TRBD1

CDR3aa: CAWGEPGGRNEQFF
CDR3nt: TGTGCCTGGGGAGAACCCGGGGGTCGCAATGAGCAGTTCTTC
abundance: .
j_gene: TRBJ2-1
v_gene: TRBV30
d_gene: .

CDR3aa: CASSPRLAGGTDTQYF
CDR3nt: TGTGCCAGCAGCCCCCGACTAGCGGGGGGCACAGATACGCAGTATTTT
abundance: .
j_gene: TRBJ2-3
v_gene: TRBV7-2
d_gene: TRBD2